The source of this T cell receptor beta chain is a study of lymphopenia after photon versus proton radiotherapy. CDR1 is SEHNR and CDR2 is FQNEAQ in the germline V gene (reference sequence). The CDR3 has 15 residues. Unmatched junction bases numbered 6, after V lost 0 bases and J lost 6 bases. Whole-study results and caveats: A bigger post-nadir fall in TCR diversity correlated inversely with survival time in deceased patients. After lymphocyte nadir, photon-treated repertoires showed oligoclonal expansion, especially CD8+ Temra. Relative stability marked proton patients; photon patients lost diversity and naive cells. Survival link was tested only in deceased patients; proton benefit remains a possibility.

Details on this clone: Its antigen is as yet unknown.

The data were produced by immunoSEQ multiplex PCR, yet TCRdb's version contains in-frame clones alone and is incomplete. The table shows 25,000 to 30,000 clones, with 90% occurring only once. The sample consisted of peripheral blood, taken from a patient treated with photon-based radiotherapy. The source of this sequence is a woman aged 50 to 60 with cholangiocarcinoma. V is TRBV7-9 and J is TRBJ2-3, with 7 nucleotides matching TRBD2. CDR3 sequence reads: CASSLAGGTLDTQYF. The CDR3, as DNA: TGTGCCAGCAGCTTAGCGGGGGGGACCCTGGATACGCAGTATTTT.